The T cell receptor beta chain under discussion was sequenced for a study of control samples from healthy donors and cancer patients. Some clones are missing from TCRdb's copy, which holds only in-frame ones; the method was immunoSEQ multiplex PCR. Among about 140,000 clones listed, roughly 90% were seen once. The length of the CDR3 is 14 residues. The V gene end was trimmed by 5 bases and the J gene end by 2 bases; junction bases not matched to a gene: 5. The germline V gene has CDR1 LNHDA and CDR2 SQIVND (reference sequence). Sequenced input: blood. The chain employs TRBV19 and TRBJ2-5, with TRBD1 matching over 7 bases. This receptor was identified in a man aged 25-45 years in good health. The CDR3 DNA reads TGTGCCAGTAGTCCACAGGGGCCTCAAGAGACCCAGTACTTC. This sequence encodes CASSPQGPQETQYF.